This T cell receptor beta chain was sequenced for a study of cytomegalovirus exposure and HLA in healthy donors. The CDR3 extends over 15 amino acids. Trimming removed 4 bases at V and 6 bases at J, with 16 bases between. From germline, CDR1 is MNHNS and CDR2 SASEGT. The PCR had 60 Vbeta and 13 Jbeta primers. The assay was immunoSEQ multiplex PCR, and TCRdb's table has in-frame clones only and misses some. The data contain about 160,000 clones, over 60% of them singletons. The V call is TRBV6-1, the J call TRBJ1-5, with unresolved D. The sequencing input was PBMCs. The clonotype comes from a woman in her twenties or thirties in good health and CMV-seronegative. The CDR3 nucleotides read TGTGCCAGCAGTGCGGGCCGGGCGGGATTTCAGCCCCAGCATTTT. Its protein is CASSAGRAGFQPQHF.